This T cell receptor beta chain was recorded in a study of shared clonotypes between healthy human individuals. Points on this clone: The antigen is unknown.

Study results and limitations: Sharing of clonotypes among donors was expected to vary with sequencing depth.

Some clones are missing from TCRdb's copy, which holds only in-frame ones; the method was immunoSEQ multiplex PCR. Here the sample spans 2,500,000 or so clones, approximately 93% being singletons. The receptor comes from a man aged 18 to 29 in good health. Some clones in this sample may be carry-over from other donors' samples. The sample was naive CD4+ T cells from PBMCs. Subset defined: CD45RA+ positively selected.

CDR3 region: CASSSREKLFF. CDR3 DNA: TGTGCCAGCAGCTCCCGTGAAAAACTGTTTTTT. The chain has TRBV11-2 and TRBJ1-4; D is ambiguous. In germline, CDR1 is SGHAT, CDR2 FQNNGV. CDR3 length: 11 amino acids. Trimming removed 4 bases from V and 7 bases from J, with 4 bases in between.